These 21 T cell receptor beta chains were all obtained from the same sample, sequenced in a study of T cells after yellow fever vaccination. TCRdb reprocessed the 5' RACE reads via MiXCR and lists one record per CDR3 protein. The sample lists about 550,000 distinct CDR3 sequences, roughly a fifth occurring once. Sequencing used PBMCs, obtained 15 days after the yellow fever booster vaccination. The receptors stem from a man aged 25-45 years who received the YFV17D yellow fever vaccine.

In its sample, this clonotype was seen a few times. The chain uses TRBV24-1 and TRBJ2-1, with 12 bases lining up with TRBD2. This CDR3 is built from 14 residues. CDR1 and CDR2 (germline): KGHDR, SFDVKD. The ends lost 9 bases at V and 15 bases at J; junction bases unmatched: 14. CDR3 sequence (DNA): TGTGCCACCGAGAACCCGGGACTAGCGGGCCGGGTGTTCTTC. Its protein is CATENPGLAGRVFF.

This clonotype was detected a few times. The chain uses TRBV5-1 and TRBJ2-1; D uncertain. V was shortened by 3 bases and J by 5 bases, with 15 bases between the two germline ends. CDR1 is SGHRS, CDR2 YFSETQ, per germline. The CDR3 loop spans 15 amino acids. CDR3 DNA sequence: TGCGCCAGCAGCTACCGATCAGACTTGAACAATGAGCAGTTCTTC. Protein sequence: CASSYRSDLNNEQFF. The variable domain in full, completed from reference TRBV5-1 and TRBJ2-1, reads KAGVTQTPRYLIKTRGQQVTLSCSPISGHRSVSWYQQTPGQGLQFLFEYFSETQRNKGNFPGRFSGRQFSNSRSEMNVSTLELGDSALYLCASSYRSDLNNEQFFGPGTRLTVL.

This clonotype was found a few times. The chain carries TRBV4-1 and TRBJ2-7, with D unclear. CDR3 length: 14 residues. Trimming shortened V by 0 bases and J by 2 bases, and 8 bases separated the two germline ends. Germline CDR1 reads MGHRA; CDR2 reads YSYEKL. CDR3 residues: CASSQDPRTYEQYF. The CDR3 coding sequence is TGCGCCAGCAGCCAAGATCCCAGGACCTACGAGCAGTACTTC.

DNA of the CDR3: TGCGCCAGCAGCCAAGTAGGAGTCAGATACACAGATACGCAGTATTTT. It specifies CASSQVGVRYTDTQYF. J is TRBJ2-3 and V is TRBV4-3; no definite D call. Germline assignment: CDR1 LGHNA and CDR2 YSLEER. The CDR3 has 16 amino acids. V lost 1 base and J lost 2, with 13 bases in between.

The chain uses TRBV12-3 or TRBV12-4 and TRBJ2-7; TRBD1 aligns across 7 bases. CDR3 length: 15 amino acids. V was pared by 5 bases and J by 2 bases, with 9 bases of the junction left unmatched. DNA of the CDR3: TGTGCCAGCAGTGTACTCCTGGGACAGCCCTACGAGCAGTACTTC. It translates to CASSVLLGQPYEQYF.

The genes are TRBV5-5 and TRBJ2-7, with 11 bases lining up with TRBD1. The germline CDR1 and CDR2 sequences are SGHKS and YYEKEE (reference sequence). The V segment lost 2 bases and the J segment 4 bases; nucleotides outside the gene matches: 8. The CDR3 has 16 amino acids. CDR3 residues: CASSFRTGGSHYEQYF. The CDR3 DNA is TGTGCCAGCAGCTTTAGGACAGGGGGCTCTCATTACGAGCAGTACTTC.

The genes are TRBV24-1 and TRBJ2-1; 7 nucleotides match TRBD2. In germline, CDR1 is KGHDR, CDR2 SFDVKD. V dropped 0 bases and J dropped 6; count of bases not matched to a gene: 7. This CDR3 region has 16 residues. CDR3 protein: CATSDLSASGSNEQFF. The CDR3 DNA follows: TGTGCCACCAGTGATTTGTCCGCTAGCGGTTCCAATGAGCAGTTCTTC.

The chain links TRBV19 to TRBJ2-2; 10 bases are shared with TRBD2. This CDR3 has 16 amino acids. V lost 5 bases to trimming and J lost 8 bases; unmatched junction nucleotides: 11. Per germline, CDR1 LNHDA and CDR2 SQIVND (reference sequence). CDR3 coding DNA: TGTGCCAGTAGTTTGGCTAGCGGGAGAATTTTAGGGGAGCTGTTTTTT. Amino acid sequence: CASSLASGRILGELFF.

For the CDR3, the DNA is TGCAGTGCTAGAGATATTCAGGGGAGGGTCTCCTACAATGAGCAGTTCTTC. It codes for CSARDIQGRVSYNEQFF. The chain is built from TRBV20-1 and TRBJ2-1; perhaps TRBD2 as D (7 bases). Germline CDR1 reads DFQATT; CDR2 reads SNEGSKA (reference sequence). The CDR3 spans 17 residues. Trimming stripped 0 bases from V and 0 bases from J, with 15 bases between.

The genes are TRBV5-1 and TRBJ2-1; D remains ambiguous. This CDR3 contains 13 residues. V was shortened by 6 bases and J by 10 bases, with 17 bases between the two germline ends. Germline V CDR1 and CDR2: SGHRS, YFSETQ. CDR3 sequence: CASTPPEDLEQFF. The CDR3 region has the DNA TGCGCCAGCACCCCCCCCGAAGACTTGGAGCAGTTCTTC.

The CDR3: CASSLPGGAEQFF. The CDR3 DNA is TGTGCCAGCAGCTTGCCCGGGGGAGCTGAGCAGTTCTTC. The gene calls are TRBV11-2 and TRBJ2-1, with D tentatively TRBD2 (6 bases). The length of the CDR3 is 13 residues. The V gene's germline CDR1 is SGHAT and CDR2 FQNNGV. V was clipped by 3 bases and J by 9 bases, with 12 bases between them.

This clonotype was observed a few times. V and J are TRBV27 and TRBJ2-2; D call uncertain. Germline values: CDR1 MNHEY, CDR2 SMNVEV (reference sequence). Trimming removed 1 base at V and 0 bases at J, with 9 bases between. CDR3 length: 16 residues. CDR3 sequence (DNA): TGTGCCAGCAGTTTATTAACAGCCTCGAACACCGGGGAGCTGTTTTTT. Translation: CASSLLTASNTGELFF.

J is TRBJ2-5 and V is TRBV20-1, with D unclear. Trimming cost V 3 bases and J 4 bases, with 9 bases left between them. Germline CDR1 is DFQATT and CDR2 is SNEGSKA (reference sequence). This CDR3 contains 12 residues. The CDR3 protein is CSASNPLETQYF. The DNA for the CDR3 is TGCAGTGCTAGTAACCCACTAGAGACCCAGTACTTC.

In this sample, this clonotype turned up a few times. This chain connects TRBV30 to TRBJ2-7, with D uncertain. Per the germline V gene, CDR1 is GTSNPN and CDR2 is SVGIG (reference sequence). The CDR3 runs 11 residues. V was cut by 1 base and J by 3 bases, with 4 bases left in between. This chain's CDR3 is CAWSGYYEQYF. In DNA form, the CDR3 reads TGTGCCTGGAGTGGGTACTACGAGCAGTACTTC. The full variable domain, with the rest looked up from reference TRBV30 and TRBJ2-7, is SQTIHQWPATLVQPVGSPLSLECTVEGTSNPNLYWYRQAAGRGLQLLFYSVGIGQISSEVPQNLSASRPQDRQFILSSKKLLLSDSGFYLCAWSGYYEQYFGPGTRLTVT.

The J gene is TRBJ2-3, the V gene TRBV5-1; weak D call: TRBD1 (6 bases). Per germline, CDR1 SGHRS and CDR2 YFSETQ. The CDR3 length is 16 residues. Trimming removed 7 bases from V and 7 bases from J, with 25 bases in between. The DNA for the CDR3 is TGCGCCAGCTACATGACCCGGGACACGGGCACGAATACGCAGTATTTT. This sequence encodes CASYMTRDTGTNTQYF.

The chain combines TRBV20-1 with TRBJ2-7; TRBD2 is a possible D gene (6 bases). This CDR3 comprises 15 residues. Deletions cut 0 bases from V and 0 bases from J, with 12 bases between. Germline loops: CDR1 DFQATT, CDR2 SNEGSKA (reference sequence). The CDR3 nucleotides are TGCAGTGCTAGAGATCGGGCGGGGCGCTCCTACGAGCAGTACTTC. Protein sequence: CSARDRAGRSYEQYF.

The sample holds a few counts of this clonotype. This chain uses TRBV5-6 with TRBJ2-6; D unclear. Germline loops: CDR1 SGHDT, CDR2 YYEEEE. The V gene lost 4 bases and the J gene lost 1 base, with 9 bases spanning the gap. The CDR3 contains 15 residues. CDR3: CASSRPGSGANVLTF. The DNA for the CDR3 is TGTGCCAGCAGCCGCCCCGGGTCTGGGGCCAACGTCCTGACTTTC.

The table lists this clonotype with a count of one. The V and J genes are TRBV19 and TRBJ2-3; the match to TRBD1 covers 9 bases. The CDR3 consists of 12 residues. CDR1 LNHDA and CDR2 SQIVND come from the germline V gene (reference sequence). V was pared by 9 bases and J by 5 bases, with 3 bases of the junction left unmatched. CDR3 amino acids: CASTDRGDTQYF. CDR3 bases: TGTGCCAGCACGGACAGGGGAGATACGCAGTATTTT. Complete variable domain (other parts from reference TRBV19 and TRBJ2-3): DGGITQSPKYLFRKEGQNVTLSCEQNLNHDAMYWYRQDPGQGLRLIYYSQIVNDFQKGDIAEGYSVSREKKESFPLTVTSAQKNPTAFYLCASTDRGDTQYFGPGTRLTVL.

This clonotype was counted only a few times. The chain carries TRBV5-1 and TRBJ2-7; D unclear. Germline lookup yields CDR1 SGHRS and CDR2 YFSETQ. V shed 5 bases and J shed 2 bases, with 8 bases lying between them. The CDR3 covers 12 residues. DNA of the CDR3: TGCGCCAGCAGTACACCTCCCTACGAGCAGTACTTC. Protein product: CASSTPPYEQYF.

The J gene is TRBJ1-1, the V gene TRBV25-1; D might be TRBD1 (6 bases). The CDR3 consists of 15 residues. Trimming stripped 1 base from V and 6 bases from J, with 15 bases between. Germline loops: CDR1 MGHDK, CDR2 SYGVNS. Here the CDR3 DNA reads TGTGCCAGCAGTGAATTTGGGGGGCCCGCCGCTGAAGCTTTCTTT. This encodes CASSEFGGPAAEAFF.

This clonotype has a handful of counts. The chain recombines TRBV2 with TRBJ2-7, with no clear D. Between the trimmed V and J ends, which lost 3 bases and 2 bases, there was a span of 8 bases. The CDR3 has 13 amino acids. Per germline, CDR1 SNHLY and CDR2 FYNNEI. The CDR3 nucleotides are TGTGCCAGCAGTGAGAATAGCCCCTACGAGCAGTACTTC. This codes for CASSENSPYEQYF.